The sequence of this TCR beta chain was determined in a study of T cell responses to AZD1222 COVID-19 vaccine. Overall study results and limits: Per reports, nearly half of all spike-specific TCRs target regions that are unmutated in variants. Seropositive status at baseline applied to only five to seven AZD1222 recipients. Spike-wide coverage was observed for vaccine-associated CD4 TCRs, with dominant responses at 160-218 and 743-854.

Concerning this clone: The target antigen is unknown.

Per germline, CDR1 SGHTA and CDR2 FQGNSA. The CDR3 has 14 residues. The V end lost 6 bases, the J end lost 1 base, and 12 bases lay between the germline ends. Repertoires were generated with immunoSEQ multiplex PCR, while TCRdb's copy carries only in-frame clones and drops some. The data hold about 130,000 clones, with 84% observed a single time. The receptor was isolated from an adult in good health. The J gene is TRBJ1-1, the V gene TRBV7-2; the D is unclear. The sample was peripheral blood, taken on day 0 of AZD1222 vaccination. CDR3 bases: TGTGCCAGCAGATTACAGCGGTCGAACACTGAAGCTTTCTTT. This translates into CASRLQRSNTEAFF.